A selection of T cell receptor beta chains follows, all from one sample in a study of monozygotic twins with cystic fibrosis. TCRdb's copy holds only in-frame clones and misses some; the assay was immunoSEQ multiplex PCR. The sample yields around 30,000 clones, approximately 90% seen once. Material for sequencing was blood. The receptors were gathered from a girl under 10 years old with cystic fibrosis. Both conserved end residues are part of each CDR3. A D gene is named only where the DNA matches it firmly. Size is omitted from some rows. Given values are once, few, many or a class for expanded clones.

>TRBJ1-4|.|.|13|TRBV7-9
CASSLATGEKLFF
TGTGCCAGCAGCTTAGCTACTGGTGAAAAACTGTTTTTT
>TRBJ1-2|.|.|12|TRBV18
CASSPQGDGYTF
TGTGCCAGCTCACCACAGGGGGATGGCTACACCTTC
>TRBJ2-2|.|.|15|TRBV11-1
CASSRGRSGTGELFF
TGTGCCAGCAGCCGGGGGCGTTCGGGCACCGGGGAGCTGTTTTTT
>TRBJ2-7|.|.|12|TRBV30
CALGIQSYEQYF
TGTGCCTTGGGCATCCAATCCTACGAGCAGTACTTC
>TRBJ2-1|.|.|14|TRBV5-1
CASKEGFSYNEQFF
TGCGCCAGCAAGGAGGGATTCTCCTACAATGAGCAGTTCTTC
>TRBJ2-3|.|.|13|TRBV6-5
CASGLTFTDTQYF
TGTGCCAGCGGACTAACCTTCACAGATACGCAGTATTTT
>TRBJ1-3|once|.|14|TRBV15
CATSATASGNTIYF
TGTGCCACCAGCGCTACAGCCTCTGGAAACACCATATATTTT
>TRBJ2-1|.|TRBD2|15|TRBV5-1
CASSFSSGSYNEQFF
TGCGCCAGCAGCTTTTCTAGCGGGTCCTACAATGAGCAGTTCTTC
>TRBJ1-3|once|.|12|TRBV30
CAWSVGGNTIYF
TGTGCCTGGAGTGTTGGGGGAAACACCATATATTTT
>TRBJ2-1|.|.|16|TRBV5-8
CASSLTRGGSYNEQFF
TGTGCCAGCAGCCTAACCAGGGGGGGGTCCTACAATGAGCAGTTCTTC
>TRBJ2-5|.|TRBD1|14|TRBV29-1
CSVPIQGYQETQYF
TGCAGCGTTCCCATACAGGGGTACCAAGAGACCCAGTACTTC
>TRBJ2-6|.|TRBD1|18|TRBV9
CASSGSTGLHSGANVLTF
TGTGCCAGCAGCGGATCGACAGGGCTTCACTCTGGGGCCAACGTCCTGACTTTC
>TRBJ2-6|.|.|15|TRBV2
CASSERGSGANVLTF
TGTGCCAGCAGTGAACGGGGGTCTGGGGCCAACGTCCTGACTTTC
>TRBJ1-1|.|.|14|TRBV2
CASRDSGMNTEAFF
TGTGCCAGCAGGGACTCCGGGATGAACACTGAAGCTTTCTTT
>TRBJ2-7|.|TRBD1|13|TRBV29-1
CSVRTGSPYEQYF
TGCAGCGTTAGGACAGGGTCCCCCTACGAGCAGTACTTC
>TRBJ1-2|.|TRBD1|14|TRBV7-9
CASSLREGASGYTF
TGTGCCAGCAGCCTTAGGGAGGGGGCAAGTGGCTACACCTTC
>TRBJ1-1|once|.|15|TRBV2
CASSDRGGMNTEAFF
TGTGCCAGCAGTGACCGAGGGGGGATGAACACTGAAGCTTTCTTT
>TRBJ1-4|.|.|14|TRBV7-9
CASSLAGGGEKLFF
TGTGCCAGCAGCTTAGCGGGCGGCGGTGAAAAACTGTTTTTT
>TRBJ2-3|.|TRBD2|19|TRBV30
CAWSVFRTYRSGGADTQYF
TGTGCCTGGAGTGTATTCCGGACTTACCGTAGCGGGGGGGCAGATACGCAGTATTTT
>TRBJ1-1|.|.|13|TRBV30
CAWSADRHTEAFF
TGTGCCTGGAGTGCGGACAGACACACTGAAGCTTTCTTT
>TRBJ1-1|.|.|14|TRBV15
CATSRGGSHTEAFF
TGTGCCACCAGCAGAGGAGGGTCCCACACTGAAGCTTTCTTT
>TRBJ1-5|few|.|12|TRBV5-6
CASSLAGQPQHF
TGTGCCAGCAGCTTAGCTGGTCAGCCCCAGCATTTT
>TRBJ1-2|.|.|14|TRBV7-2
CASSLDLHPYGYTF
TGTGCCAGCAGCTTAGATTTACACCCCTATGGCTACACCTTC
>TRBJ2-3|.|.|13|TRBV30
CAWGPASWDTQYF
TGTGCCTGGGGTCCGGCTTCTTGGGATACGCAGTATTTT
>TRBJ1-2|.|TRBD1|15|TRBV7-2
CASSLLLGQNYGYTF
TGTGCCAGCAGCTTACTTCTGGGACAGAACTATGGCTACACCTTC
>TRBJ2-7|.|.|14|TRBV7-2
CASSLARRSYEQYF
TGTGCCAGCAGCTTAGCGCGAAGGAGCTACGAGCAGTACTTC
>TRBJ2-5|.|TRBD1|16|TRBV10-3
CAISDPDRAGLEAQYF
TGTGCCATCAGTGACCCCGACAGGGCGGGTTTGGAGGCCCAGTACTTC
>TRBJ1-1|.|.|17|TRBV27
CASSGTQGIRGSTEAFF
TGTGCCAGCAGCGGAACCCAAGGAATAAGGGGTTCCACTGAAGCTTTCTTT
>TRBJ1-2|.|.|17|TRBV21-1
CASSNFRRGQGARGYTF
TGTGCCAGCAGCAATTTCCGGCGGGGACAGGGGGCGCGTGGCTACACCTTC
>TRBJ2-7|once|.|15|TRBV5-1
CASSLDDRDTYEQYF
TGCGCCAGCAGCTTGGACGACCGAGACACTTACGAGCAGTACTTC
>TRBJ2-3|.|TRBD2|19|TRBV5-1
CASSLRSGGAVWSTDTQYF
TGCGCCAGCAGCCTCCGGAGCGGGGGGGCCGTCTGGAGCACAGATACGCAGTATTTT
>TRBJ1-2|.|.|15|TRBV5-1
CASSLDPRRGSGYTF
TGCGCCAGCAGCTTGGATCCACGACGGGGCAGCGGCTACACCTTC
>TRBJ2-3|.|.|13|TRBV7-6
CASSAGTTDTQYF
TGTGCCAGCAGCGCCGGGACCACAGATACGCAGTATTTT
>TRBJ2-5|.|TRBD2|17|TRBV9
CASSVDIETGGQETQYF
TGTGCCAGCAGCGTAGATATCGAAACGGGGGGGCAAGAGACCCAGTACTTC
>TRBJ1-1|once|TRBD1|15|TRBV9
CASSVGGQGNTEAFF
TGTGCCAGCAGCGTAGGTGGACAGGGGAACACTGAAGCTTTCTTT
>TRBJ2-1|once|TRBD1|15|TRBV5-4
CASSFLTGGYNEQFF
TGTGCCAGCAGCTTCTTGACAGGGGGATACAATGAGCAGTTCTTC
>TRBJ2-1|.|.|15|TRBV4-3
CASSQSQFFYNEQFF
TGCGCCAGCAGCCAATCTCAGTTCTTTTACAATGAGCAGTTCTTC
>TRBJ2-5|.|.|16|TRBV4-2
CASSQGDLLAQETQYF
TGTGCCAGCAGCCAAGGAGATTTACTAGCTCAAGAGACCCAGTACTTC
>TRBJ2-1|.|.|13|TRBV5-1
CASSLDPGNEQFF
TGCGCCAGCAGCTTGGACCCAGGGAATGAGCAGTTCTTC
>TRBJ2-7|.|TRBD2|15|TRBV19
CASSIVAGETYEQYF
TGTGCCAGTAGTATAGTGGCGGGGGAAACCTACGAGCAGTACTTC
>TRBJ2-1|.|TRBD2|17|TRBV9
CASSVVLAGGSYNEQFF
TGTGCCAGCAGCGTAGTTCTAGCGGGGGGATCCTACAATGAGCAGTTCTTC
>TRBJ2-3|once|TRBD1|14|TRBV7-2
CASSPTGGTDTQYF
TGTGCCAGCAGCCCTACAGGGGGCACAGATACGCAGTATTTT